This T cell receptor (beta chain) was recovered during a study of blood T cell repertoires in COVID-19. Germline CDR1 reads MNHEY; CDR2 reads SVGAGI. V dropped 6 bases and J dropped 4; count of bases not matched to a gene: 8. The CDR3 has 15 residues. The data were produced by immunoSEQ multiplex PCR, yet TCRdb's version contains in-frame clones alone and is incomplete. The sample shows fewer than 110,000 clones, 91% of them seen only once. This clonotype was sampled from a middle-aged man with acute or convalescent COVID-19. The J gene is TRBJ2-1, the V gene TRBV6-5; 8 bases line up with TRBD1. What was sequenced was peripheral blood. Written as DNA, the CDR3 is TGTGCCAGCAGGCCTACAGGGGGAGTATACAATGAGCAGTTCTTC. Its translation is CASRPTGGVYNEQFF.